The clone carrying this T cell receptor beta chain was picked up a small number of times. Its antigen is still unknown. Heparinised blood was drawn once per donor, averaging roughly 110 mL. As every portion of the isolated RNA was reverse transcribed, the sequencing read expressed TCRB transcripts. The average output of naive, central memory and regulatory T cell samples was roughly 3.6 million reads. Profiling relied on immunoSEQ multiplex PCR, and the TCRdb table lists in-frame clones only, not all of them. The profile covers roughly 700,000 clones, with roughly 12% appearing a single time and approximately 0.02% taken by the ten largest. J gave up 2 bases and V 2 bases, and 5 bases lay outside the gene matches. Germline assignment: CDR1 SEHNR and CDR2 FQNEAQ (reference sequence). The CDR3 contains 15 residues. This sample was included in a study of beta chain features in type 1 diabetes. Findings of the study overall: TCRB CDR3s were moderately but significantly shorter in Type 1 diabetes patients in all four CD4+ subsets. Possibly, sequencing cDNA over-represented cells that had high TCR expression levels. Amplification by PCR could prefer shorter templates, with the same effect in patients and controls.

This clonotype was sampled from a man younger than 35 with type 1 diabetes. V gene TRBV7-9 combines with J gene TRBJ2-5, with 7 bases lining up with TRBD2. The specimen was naive CD4+ T cells from blood. This chain's CDR3 is CASSLRRLAQETQYF. The CDR3 bases are TGTGCCAGCAGCTTAAGGCGACTAGCACAAGAGACCCAGTACTTC.